The clone carrying this TCR beta chain was picked up many times. This entry belongs to a study of identical twins. J was trimmed by 2 bases and V by 5 bases; bases with no gene match: 4. The CDR3 is made up of 15 amino acids. Per the germline V gene, CDR1 is MNHNS and CDR2 is SASEGT. TCRdb itself ran the 5' RACE reads through MiXCR, one entry per CDR3 protein. Here the sample spans approximately 670,000 distinct CDR3 sequences, around 6% being singletons. The sequencing sample was made of naive T cells sorted from blood. This sequence was found in a man younger than 30 in good health. V gene TRBV6-1 combines with J gene TRBJ2-1, with 9 bases aligning to TRBD2. CDR3 sequence: CASSKTSGPYNEQFF. The CDR3 DNA reads TGTGCCAGCAGTAAGACTAGCGGTCCCTACAATGAGCAGTTCTTC.